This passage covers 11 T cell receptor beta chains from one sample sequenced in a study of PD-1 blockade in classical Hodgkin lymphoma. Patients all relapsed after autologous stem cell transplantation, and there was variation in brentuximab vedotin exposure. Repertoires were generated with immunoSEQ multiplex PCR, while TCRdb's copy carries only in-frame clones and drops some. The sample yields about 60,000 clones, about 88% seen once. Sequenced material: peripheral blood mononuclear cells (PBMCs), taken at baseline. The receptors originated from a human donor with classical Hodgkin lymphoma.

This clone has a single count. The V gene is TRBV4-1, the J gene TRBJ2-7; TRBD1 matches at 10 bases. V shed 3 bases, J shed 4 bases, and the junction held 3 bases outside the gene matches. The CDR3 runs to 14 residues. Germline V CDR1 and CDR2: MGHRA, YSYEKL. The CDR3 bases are TGCGCCAGCAGCCAGTGGGACAGGGGTTACGAGCAGTACTTC. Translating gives CASSQWDRGYEQYF.

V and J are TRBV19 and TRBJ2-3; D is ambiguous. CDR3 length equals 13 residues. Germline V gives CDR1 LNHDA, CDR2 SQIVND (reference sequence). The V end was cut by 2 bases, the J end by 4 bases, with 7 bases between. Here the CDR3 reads CASSIRLSDTQYF. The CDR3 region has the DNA TGTGCCAGTAGTATACGGCTTTCAGATACGCAGTATTTT. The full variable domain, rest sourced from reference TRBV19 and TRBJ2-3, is DGGITQSPKYLFRKEGQNVTLSCEQNLNHDAMYWYRQDPGQGLRLIYYSQIVNDFQKGDIAEGYSVSREKKESFPLTVTSAQKNPTAFYLCASSIRLSDTQYFGPGTRLTVL.

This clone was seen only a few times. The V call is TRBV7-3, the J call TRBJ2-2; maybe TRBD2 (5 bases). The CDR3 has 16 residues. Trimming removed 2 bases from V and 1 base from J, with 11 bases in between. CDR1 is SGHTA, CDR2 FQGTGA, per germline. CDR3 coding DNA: TGTGCCAGCAGCTTAGCTGGAGGCCAGAACACCGGGGAGCTGTTTTTT. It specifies CASSLAGGQNTGELFF.

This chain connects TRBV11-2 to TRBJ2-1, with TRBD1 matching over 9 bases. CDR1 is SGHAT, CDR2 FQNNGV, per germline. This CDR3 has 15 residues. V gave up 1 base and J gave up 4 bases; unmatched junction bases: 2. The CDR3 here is CASSLGTGDYNEQFF. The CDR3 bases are TGTGCCAGCAGCTTAGGGACAGGGGATTACAATGAGCAGTTCTTC. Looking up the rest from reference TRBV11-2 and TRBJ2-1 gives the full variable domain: EAGVAQSPRYKIIEKRQSVAFWCNPISGHATLYWYQQILGQGPKLLIQFQNNGVVDDSQLPKDRFSAERLKGVDSTLKIQPAKLEDSAVYLCASSLGTGDYNEQFFGPGTRLTVL.

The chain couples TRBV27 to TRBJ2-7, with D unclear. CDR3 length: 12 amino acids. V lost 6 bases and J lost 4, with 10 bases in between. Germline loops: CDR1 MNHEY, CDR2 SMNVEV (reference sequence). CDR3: CASRDPNYEQYF. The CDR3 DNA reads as TGTGCCAGCAGGGACCCAAATTACGAGCAGTACTTC.

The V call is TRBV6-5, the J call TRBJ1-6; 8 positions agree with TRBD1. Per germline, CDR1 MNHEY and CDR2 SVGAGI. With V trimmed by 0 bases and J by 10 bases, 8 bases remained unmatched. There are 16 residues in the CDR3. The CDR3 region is CASSYSGGRGPSPLHF. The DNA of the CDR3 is TGTGCCAGCAGTTACTCTGGGGGCAGGGGGCCGTCACCCCTCCACTTT.

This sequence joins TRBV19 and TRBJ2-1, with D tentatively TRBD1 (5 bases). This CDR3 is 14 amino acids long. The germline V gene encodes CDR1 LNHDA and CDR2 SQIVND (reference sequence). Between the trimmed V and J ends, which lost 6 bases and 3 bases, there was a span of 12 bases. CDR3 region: CASRTDSDYNEQFF. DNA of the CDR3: TGTGCCAGTAGGACAGACTCGGACTACAATGAGCAGTTCTTC.

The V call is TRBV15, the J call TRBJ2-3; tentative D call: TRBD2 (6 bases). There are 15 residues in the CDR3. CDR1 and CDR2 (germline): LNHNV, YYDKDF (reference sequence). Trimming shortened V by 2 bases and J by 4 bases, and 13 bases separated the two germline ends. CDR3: CATSRKLAEADTQYF. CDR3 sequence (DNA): TGTGCCACCAGCAGAAAACTAGCCGAAGCAGATACGCAGTATTTT.

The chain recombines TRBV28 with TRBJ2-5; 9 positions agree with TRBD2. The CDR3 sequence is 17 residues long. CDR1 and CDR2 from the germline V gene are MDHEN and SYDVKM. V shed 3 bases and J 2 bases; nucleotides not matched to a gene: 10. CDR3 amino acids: CASSLGLLAGSQETQYF. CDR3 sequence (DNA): TGTGCCAGCAGTTTGGGGTTACTAGCGGGCTCGCAAGAGACCCAGTACTTC. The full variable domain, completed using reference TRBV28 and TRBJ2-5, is DVKVTQSSRYLVKRTGEKVFLECVQDMDHENMFWYRQDPGLGLRLIYFSYDVKMKEKGDIPEGYSVSREKKERFSLILESASTNQTSMYLCASSLGLLAGSQETQYFGPGTRLLVL.

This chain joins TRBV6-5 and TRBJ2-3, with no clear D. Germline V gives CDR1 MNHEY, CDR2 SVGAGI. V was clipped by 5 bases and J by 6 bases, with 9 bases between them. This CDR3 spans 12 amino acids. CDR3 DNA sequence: TGTGCCAGCAGTGATCCCTTTGATACGCAGTATTTT. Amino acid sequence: CASSDPFDTQYF.

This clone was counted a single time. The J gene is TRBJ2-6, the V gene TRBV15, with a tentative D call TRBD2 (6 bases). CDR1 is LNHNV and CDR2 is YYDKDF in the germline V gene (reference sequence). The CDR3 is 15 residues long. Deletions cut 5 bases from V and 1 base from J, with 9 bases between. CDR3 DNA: TGTGCCACCAGCCCAGGGAGGTCTGGGGCCAACGTCCTGACTTTC. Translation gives CATSPGRSGANVLTF.